These 8 T cell receptor beta chains share one sample of origin, sequenced in a study of CXCR3-negative and CXCR3-positive naive CD8 T cells. Study findings and constraints: Researchers report that CXCR3-positive naive cells carry more hydrophobic TRB CDR3s than CXCR3-negative naive cells.

Their target antigens are unknown. cDNA libraries for TRB were generated by 5' RACE incorporating UMI labels. Following a re-call of the 5' RACE reads, TCRdb has one entry per CDR3 protein and lacks DNA. Its listing shows about 98,000 distinct CDR3 sequences. Material for sequencing was naive CXCR3+ CD8+ T cells from blood. The subset here: CD45RO-CCR7+CD27+CD95- naive CD8+ T cells expressing CXCR3 (TNR3+). The receptors here all came from a human donor in good health. Some clones in this sample may be carry-over from other donors' samples.

V usage is TRBV7-9 and J usage is TRBJ1-2; TCRdb indicates TRBD1, and absent DNA this call remains unverified. Germline V CDR1 and CDR2: SEHNR, FQNEAQ (reference sequence). This CDR3 region has 14 residues. The CDR3 is CASNGKGLAYGYTF.

This chain links TRBV11-3 with TRBJ2-1; TCRdb calls TRBD1, which cannot be checked without DNA. CDR1 and CDR2 (germline): SGHNT, YENEEA. The CDR3 totals 15 residues. CDR3: CASSLVAGAINEQFF.

This rearrangement joins TRBV5-1 to TRBJ2-1. The CDR3 runs to 12 residues. Germline V gene data show CDR1 as SGHRS and CDR2 as YFSETQ. CDR3 loop: CASSLGQNEQFF. Using reference TRBV5-1 and TRBJ2-1 for the parts outside the CDR3, the full variable domain is KAGVTQTPRYLIKTRGQQVTLSCSPISGHRSVSWYQQTPGQGLQFLFEYFSETQRNKGNFPGRFSGRQFSNSRSEMNVSTLELGDSALYLCASSLGQNEQFFGPGTRLTVL.

CDR3: CASSPRDFYEQYF. J is TRBJ2-7 and V is TRBV6-2 or TRBV6-3; TCRdb's D call of TRBD2 is untestable without DNA. The germline gives CDR1 MNHEY, CDR2 SVGEGT. This CDR3 has 13 amino acids.

The V call is TRBV7-6, the J call TRBJ2-1; TCRdb picks TRBD1, but there is no DNA to check that call. The CDR3 contains 13 residues. Per the germline V gene, CDR1 is SGHVS and CDR2 is FNYEAQ. This CDR3 reads CASSLGTDNEQFF. Using reference TRBV7-6 and TRBJ2-1 for the parts outside the CDR3, the full variable domain is GAGVSQSPRYKVTKRGQDVALRCDPISGHVSLYWYRQALGQGPEFLTYFNYEAQQDKSGLPNDRFSAERPEGSISTLTIQRTEQRDSAMYRCASSLGTDNEQFFGPGTRLTVL.

The rearrangement joins TRBV6-4 to TRBJ2-2; lacking DNA, the TRBD1 call made by TCRdb goes unchecked. This CDR3 contains 15 residues. Per the germline V gene, CDR1 is MRHNA and CDR2 is SNTAGT. The CDR3 is CASSPGTDNTGELFF.

The chain links TRBV7-6 to TRBJ2-3; TCRdb designates TRBD1, a call that cannot be tested without DNA. The length of the CDR3 is 14 residues. Germline assignment: CDR1 SGHVS and CDR2 FNYEAQ. The CDR3 reads CASSSGTFTDTQYF.

The chain joins TRBV21-1 to TRBJ2-5; TCRdb selects TRBD1, and the lack of DNA leaves this call unchecked. TRBV21-1 constitutes a pseudogene. CDR3 length equals 15 residues. The CDR3 reads CASSKTGKARETQYF.